Each of the 8 T cell receptor beta chains below was sequenced from the same sample in a study of T cells after yellow fever vaccination. TCRdb reprocessed the 5' RACE reads with MiXCR, giving one entry per CDR3 protein. This sample has more than 300,000 distinct CDR3 sequences, with over 8.5% found just once. Sequencing used CD4+ T cells sorted from PBMCs, obtained 45 days after the yellow fever booster vaccination. Source of these receptors: a man aged 18 to 29 who received the YFV17D yellow fever vaccine.

This clonotype was observed a few times. The genes are TRBV18 and TRBJ1-1; TRBD1 might be the D (5 bases). The CDR3 is 13 amino acids. Per the germline V gene, CDR1 is KGHSH and CDR2 is LQKENI. V was clipped by 6 bases and J by 8 bases, with 16 bases between them. For the CDR3, the DNA is TGTGCCAGCTCCCCCAAGCTGACAGACGAAGCTTTCTTT. Protein product: CASSPKLTDEAFF.

The chain employs TRBV12-5 and TRBJ1-5, with D maybe TRBD1 (6 bases). Between the trimmed V and J ends, which lost 3 bases and 2 bases, there was a span of 14 bases. The germline V gene has CDR1 LGHNT and CDR2 FRNRAP. This CDR3 is 16 amino acids long. This CDR3 is CASGFDEGGGNQPQHF. DNA for the CDR3: TGTGCTAGTGGTTTCGATGAGGGGGGAGGCAATCAGCCCCAGCATTTT.

This clonotype was detected a few times. The chain couples TRBV6-5 to TRBJ2-3; 10 bases map to TRBD2. CDR1 MNHEY and CDR2 SVGAGI come from the germline V gene. This CDR3 has 18 amino acids. The V and J ends lost 0 bases and 0 bases, in that order; junction bases with no gene match: 6. CDR3 DNA sequence: TGTGCCAGCAGTTACTCGCGTCCTAGCGGGGGTAGCACAGATACGCAGTATTTT. It codes for CASSYSRPSGGSTDTQYF.

This CDR3 reads CASSRRPGLPAEQYF. Here the CDR3 DNA reads TGCGCCAGCAGCCGTCGCCCGGGACTCCCTGCCGAGCAGTACTTC. This chain links TRBV4-3 with TRBJ2-7, with D perhaps TRBD2 (6 bases). V lost 4 bases, J lost 6 bases, and 19 bases lay in between. CDR3 length: 15 residues. Germline lookup yields CDR1 LGHNA and CDR2 YSLEER.

The sample holds a few counts of this clonotype. The chain couples TRBV2 to TRBJ1-3, with D maybe TRBD1 (6 bases). Germline V gives CDR1 SNHLY, CDR2 FYNNEI. Trimming cost V 7 bases and J 3 bases, with 16 bases left between them. There are 15 residues in the CDR3. The CDR3 spells CASKSQGLYGNTIYF. The CDR3 DNA sequence: TGTGCCAGCAAATCACAGGGATTATATGGAAACACCATATATTTT. The whole variable domain, filled in from reference TRBV2 and TRBJ1-3, reads EPEVTQTPSHQVTQMGQEVILRCVPISNHLYFYWYRQILGQKVEFLVSFYNNEISEKSEIFDDQFSVERPDGSNFTLKIRSTKLEDSAMYFCASKSQGLYGNTIYFGEGSWLTVV.

The rearrangement links TRBV10-2 to TRBJ2-1, with D possibly TRBD2 on 6 matching bases. The CDR3 has 12 amino acids. CDR1 is WSHSY and CDR2 is SAAADI in the germline V gene. V lost 7 bases to trimming and J lost 6 bases, with 10 bases between them. The CDR3 region is CASNGGVNEQFF. The CDR3 DNA reads TGCGCCAGCAACGGCGGGGTCAATGAGCAGTTCTTC.

This clonotype was observed a handful of times. The chain is built from TRBV7-3 and TRBJ2-5; D tentatively fits TRBD1 or TRBD2 (5 bases each). The germline V and J ends were trimmed by 2 bases and 5 bases, with 12 bases remaining between them. The V gene's germline CDR1 is SGHTA and CDR2 FQGTGA. This CDR3 contains 14 residues. The CDR3 spells CASSLGTGLETQYF. The CDR3 bases are TGTGCCAGCAGCTTAGGGACCGGCTTGGAGACCCAGTACTTC.

The J gene is TRBJ1-5, the V gene TRBV20-1; 7 nucleotides agree with TRBD1. The CDR3 is made up of 14 amino acids. V shed 3 bases, J shed 1 base, and the junction held 3 bases outside the gene matches. The germline V gene has CDR1 DFQATT and CDR2 SNEGSKA (reference sequence). CDR3 DNA sequence: TGCAGTGCTAGCTTGGGACAGAGCAATCAGCCCCAGCATTTT. This codes for CSASLGQSNQPQHF.